This TCR beta chain was captured in a study of blood T cells in healthy people across ages. As for this clonotype: Relative to the germline gene, one junction end is altered; a read error may explain this.

The authors ran a second PCR of 7 to 11 cycles using a sample-barcoded 5' primer and a J-beta primer mix. A template-switch adaptor containing 12 random nucleotides labeled each cDNA molecule. TCRdb analysed the 5' RACE reads with MiXCR anew, one entry per CDR3 protein. The sample consists of 1.5 million to 2 million distinct CDR3 sequences, roughly 28% of them appearing once. The CDR3 is made up of 13 amino acids. Each sample yielded at least 5.5 micrograms of PBMC total RNA. The rearrangement links TRBV12-3 or TRBV12-4 to TRBJ2-3, with D perhaps TRBD1 or TRBD2 (5 bases each). The material sequenced was blood. This TCR was sampled from a woman in her twenties or thirties in good health. CDR3 loop: CASSFVGPDAQYF. The CDR3 nucleotides are TGTGCCAGCAGTTTTGTGGGACCAGATGCGCAGTATTTT.